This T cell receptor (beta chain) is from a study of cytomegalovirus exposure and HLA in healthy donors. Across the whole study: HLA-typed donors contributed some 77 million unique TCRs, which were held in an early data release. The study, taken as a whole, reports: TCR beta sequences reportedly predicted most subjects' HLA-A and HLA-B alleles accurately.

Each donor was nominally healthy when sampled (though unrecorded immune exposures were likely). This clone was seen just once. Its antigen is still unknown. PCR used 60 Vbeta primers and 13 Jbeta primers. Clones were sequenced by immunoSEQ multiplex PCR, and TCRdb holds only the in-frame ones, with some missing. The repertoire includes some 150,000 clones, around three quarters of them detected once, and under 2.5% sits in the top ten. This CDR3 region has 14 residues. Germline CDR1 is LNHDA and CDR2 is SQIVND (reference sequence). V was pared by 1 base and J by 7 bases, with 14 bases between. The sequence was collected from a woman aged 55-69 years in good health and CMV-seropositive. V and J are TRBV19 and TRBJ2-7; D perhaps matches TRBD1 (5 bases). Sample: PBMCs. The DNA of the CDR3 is TGTGCCAGTAGTATAGGAAGGGGAACGAGTGAGCAGTACTTC. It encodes CASSIGRGTSEQYF. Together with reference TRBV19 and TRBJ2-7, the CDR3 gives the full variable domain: DGGITQSPKYLFRKEGQNVTLSCEQNLNHDAMYWYRQDPGQGLRLIYYSQIVNDFQKGDIAEGYSVSREKKESFPLTVTSAQKNPTAFYLCASSIGRGTSEQYFGPGTRLTVT.